The 10 T cell receptor beta chains presented below share a single source sample, sequenced in a study of cytomegalovirus exposure and HLA in healthy donors. The primer mix had 60 Vbeta and 13 Jbeta primers. TCRdb's copy holds only in-frame clones and misses some; the assay was immunoSEQ multiplex PCR. This sample carries 85,000 to 100,000 clones, roughly 86% of them seen once, and the ten largest clones take around 5.6%. The specimen was PBMCs. These receptors were taken from a woman between 18 and 29 years old in good health and CMV-seropositive.

This clone occurred once. The chain links TRBV19 to TRBJ1-2; TRBD1 matches 11 bases. The germline gives CDR1 LNHDA, CDR2 SQIVND (reference sequence). Unmatched junction bases numbered 4, after V lost 4 bases and J lost 3 bases. The CDR3 contains 15 residues. CDR3: CASSKPGQGDYGYTF. The CDR3 region has the DNA TGTGCCAGTAGTAAACCGGGACAGGGGGACTATGGCTACACCTTC.

This clone has only one observation. The chain combines TRBV5-1 with TRBJ2-5; 8 bases align to TRBD2. There are 15 residues in the CDR3. J lost 5 bases, V lost 0 bases, and 6 bases had no gene match. Germline lookup yields CDR1 SGHRS and CDR2 YFSETQ. In nucleotides, the CDR3 is TGCGCCAGCAGCTTGGATGAACAGCGGGAGGAGACCCAGTACTTC. Protein product: CASSLDEQREETQYF.

The chain has TRBV27 and TRBJ2-7; tentatively, D is TRBD2 (6 bases). This CDR3 is 15 amino acids long. CDR1 and CDR2 (germline): MNHEY, SMNVEV (reference sequence). Deletions cut 4 bases from V and 4 bases from J, with 17 bases between. DNA of the CDR3: TGTGCCAGCAGTTCCCCCGGGACTGCTTCTTACGAGCAGTACTTC. This translates into CASSSPGTASYEQYF.

The chain recombines TRBV4-2 with TRBJ2-7, with 8 bases fitting TRBD1. Germline values: CDR1 LGHNA, CDR2 YNFKEQ. The ends lost 4 bases at V and 5 bases at J; junction bases unmatched: 10. There are 15 residues in the CDR3. CDR3 sequence (DNA): TGTGCCAGCAGCCGGAAGACAGGGGTGTCTGACGAGCAGTACTTC. Translating gives CASSRKTGVSDEQYF.

The J gene is TRBJ2-7, the V gene TRBV28, with 12 nucleotides matching TRBD2. CDR3 length: 15 amino acids. Germline CDR1 and CDR2: MDHEN and SYDVKM. The trim removed 6 bases at V and 4 bases at J, leaving 7 bases unmatched. The CDR3 region has the DNA TGTGCCAGCAGGTCGACTAGCGGGAGCTGGTACGAGCAGTACTTC. This encodes CASRSTSGSWYEQYF.

The sample holds a few counts of this clone. V is TRBV5-1 and J is TRBJ2-3, with TRBD2 matching over 9 bases. V shed 3 bases, J shed 0 bases, and the junction held 8 bases outside the gene matches. This CDR3 is 17 amino acids long. Per the germline V gene, CDR1 is SGHRS and CDR2 is YFSETQ. This chain's CDR3 is CASSSFPSGVSTDTQYF. CDR3 nucleotide sequence: TGCGCCAGCAGCTCCTTCCCTAGCGGGGTAAGCACAGATACGCAGTATTTT.

The CDR3 DNA reads TGTGCCAGCAGCACAAGGGACAGGTTGCAGTACAATGAGCAGTTCTTC. This encodes CASSTRDRLQYNEQFF. V usage is TRBV7-2 and J usage is TRBJ2-1; 8 positions agree with TRBD1. This CDR3 is 16 amino acids long. V shed 5 bases, J shed 4 bases, and the junction held 10 bases outside the gene matches. Germline V lookup: CDR1 SGHTA, CDR2 FQGNSA. The full variable domain, rest sourced from reference TRBV7-2 and TRBJ2-1, is GAGVSQSPSNKVTEKGKDVELRCDPISGHTALYWYRQSLGQGLEFLIYFQGNSAPDKSGLPSDRFSAERTGGSVSTLTIQRTQQEDSAVYLCASSTRDRLQYNEQFFGPGTRLTVL.

V usage is TRBV4-1 and J usage is TRBJ2-1; 10 positions match TRBD2. The CDR3 runs to 15 residues. V gave up 6 bases and J gave up 4 bases; unmatched junction bases: 6. Germline assignment: CDR1 MGHRA and CDR2 YSYEKL. CDR3 in amino acids: CASRTLAGGYNEQFF. The DNA for the CDR3 is TGCGCCAGCAGGACTTTAGCGGGAGGTTACAATGAGCAGTTCTTC.

CDR3 sequence reads: CASSFRGTGNTIYF. CDR3 in DNA: TGTGCCAGCAGTTTTAGGGGCACAGGAAACACCATATATTTT. The J gene is TRBJ1-3, the V gene TRBV28, with D possibly being TRBD1 (5 bases). The CDR3 totals 14 residues. From germline, CDR1 is MDHEN and CDR2 SYDVKM. Between the trimmed V and J ends, which lost 3 bases and 4 bases, there was a span of 10 bases.

This clone was found once. The genes are TRBV30 and TRBJ1-5; D gene unclear. Germline-derived CDR1 and CDR2 are GTSNPN and SVGIG (reference sequence). Trimming took off 3 bases at V and 7 bases at J, with 10 bases between the two ends. The CDR3 is 12 amino acids. For the CDR3, the DNA is TGTGCCTGGAGCGCGGGTGGACAGCCCCAGCATTTT. Protein: CAWSAGGQPQHF.